The 22 T cell receptor beta chains in this list originate from one sample, sequenced in a study of T cells in Graves' hyperthyroidism and ophthalmopathy. RNA transcripts gave rise to amplified TCR beta CDR3 regions. A set of HTBI primers served as the primers for a first-round RT-PCR of the TCR CDR3. TCRdb reanalysed the multiplex PCR reads using MiXCR and keeps one entry per CDR3 protein. The profile shows hundreds of thousands of distinct CDR3 sequences, around 38% of them singletons. Material for sequencing was blood. All receptors come from a man between 18 and 29 years old with Graves' hyperthyroidism.

The V and J genes are TRBV24-1 and TRBJ1-3, with D possibly matching TRBD1 (5 bases). This CDR3 comprises 16 residues. V lost 7 bases and J lost 0, with 15 bases in between. Per germline, CDR1 KGHDR and CDR2 SFDVKD. The CDR3, as DNA: TGTGCCACCAGCAGCCTGGACACCGCCTCTGGAAACACCATATATTTT. It codes for CATSSLDTASGNTIYF.

The chain combines TRBV7-3 with TRBJ2-7, with 8 nucleotides matching TRBD2. The CDR3 extends over 15 amino acids. Germline trimming cut 2 bases from V and 2 bases from J; bases unmatched to any gene: 5. The germline V gene encodes CDR1 SGHTA and CDR2 FQGTGA. The DNA for the CDR3 is TGTGCCAGCAGCTTAGACAGTAGCGGGGCCTACGAGCAGTACTTC. Translated: CASSLDSSGAYEQYF. The variable domain in full, completed from reference TRBV7-3 and TRBJ2-7, reads GAGVSQTPSNKVTEKGKYVELRCDPISGHTALYWYRQSLGQGPEFLIYFQGTGAADDSGLPNDRFFAVRPEGSVSTLKIQRTERGDSAVYLCASSLDSSGAYEQYFGPGTRLTVT.

V usage is TRBV10-3 and J usage is TRBJ1-4; D is unclear. In germline, CDR1 is ENHRY, CDR2 SYGVKD. The length of the CDR3 is 12 residues. V gave up 8 bases and J gave up 3 bases, with 7 bases separating them. The CDR3 protein is CAIDKANEKLFF. CDR3 DNA sequence: TGTGCCATCGACAAGGCTAATGAAAAACTGTTTTTT.

J is TRBJ1-1 and V is TRBV20-1; tentative D call: TRBD1 (5 bases). This CDR3 contains 14 residues. Trimming cost V 5 bases and J 0 bases, with 13 bases left between them. Germline lookup yields CDR1 DFQATT and CDR2 SNEGSKA (reference sequence). This CDR3 is CSARRGPMNTEAFF. CDR3 DNA sequence: TGCAGTGCTCGGCGGGGCCCCATGAACACTGAAGCTTTCTTT.

This chain joins TRBV11-2 and TRBJ1-4; 7 nucleotides agree with TRBD1. Germline V gene sequence: CDR1 SGHAT, CDR2 FQNNGV. The CDR3 runs to 15 residues. The V and J ends lost 4 bases and 4 bases, in that order; junction bases with no gene match: 6. The DNA of the CDR3 is TGTGCCAGCAGCTCGCCGGGACAGCTTAATGAAAAACTGTTTTTT. It is translated as CASSSPGQLNEKLFF.

Worth noting for this clonotype: A much larger clone is a single base away; this may be a read error. This chain uses TRBV7-9 with TRBJ2-7, with D tentatively TRBD2 (6 bases). The germline CDR1 and CDR2 sequences are SEHNR and FQNEAQ (reference sequence). This CDR3 has 12 residues. CDR3 in amino acids: CTSSAGTSEQYF. CDR3 nucleotide sequence: TGTACCAGCAGCGCTGGGACTTCCGAGCAGTACTTC.

This clonotype was counted a few times. The chain combines TRBV4-3 with TRBJ2-5; 9 bases map to TRBD1. The CDR3 covers 14 residues. The V gene's germline CDR1 is LGHNA and CDR2 YSLEER. V was pared by 0 bases and J by 8 bases, with 4 bases of the junction left unmatched. The chain's CDR3 is CASSQDVDRGTQYF. For the CDR3, the DNA is TGCGCCAGCAGCCAAGATGTGGACAGGGGTACCCAGTACTTC.

The chain joins TRBV5-1 to TRBJ1-6, with 7 bases identical to TRBD1. Germline lookup yields CDR1 SGHRS and CDR2 YFSETQ. Trimming cost V 5 bases and J 10 bases; bases outside gene matches: 6. The CDR3 sequence is 13 residues long. CDR3 in DNA: TGCGCCAGCAGGACAGGGCGATTGTCACCCCTCCACTTT. Encoded protein: CASRTGRLSPLHF.

The chain recombines TRBV12-3 or TRBV12-4 with TRBJ1-4; 8 bases match TRBD1. Trimming removed 6 bases from V and 8 bases from J; junction bases left unmatched: 11. The CDR3 has 15 amino acids. This chain's CDR3 is CASSSQGTGGEKLFF. The CDR3, as DNA: TGTGCCAGCAGCTCCCAAGGGACAGGAGGAGAAAAACTGTTTTTT.

This clonotype was counted only a few times. The rearrangement links TRBV10-3 to TRBJ1-2, with D possibly TRBD1 on 5 matching bases. Germline CDR1 reads ENHRY; CDR2 reads SYGVKD. Trimming cost V 7 bases and J 5 bases, with 11 bases left between them. The CDR3 runs to 12 residues. CDR3 sequence (DNA): TGTGCCATCAAGGACACAAGTTATGGCTACACCTTC. This translates into CAIKDTSYGYTF.

Comments on this clonotype: A read error may produce the germline difference seen at one junction end. The V and J genes are TRBV10-3 and TRBJ2-5, with TRBD2 matching over 7 bases. The CDR3 loop spans 16 amino acids. Germline V CDR1 and CDR2: ENHRY, SYGVKD. The CDR3 nucleotides read TGTGCCAGCAGTTCCGATGTAGCGGGCTCCCGAGAGACCCAGTACTTC. It translates to CASSSDVAGSRETQYF.

V usage is TRBV6-6 and J usage is TRBJ2-2; 7 nucleotides align to TRBD2. Per the germline V gene, CDR1 is MNHNY and CDR2 is SVGAGI (reference sequence). Unmatched junction bases numbered 5, after V lost 4 bases and J lost 0 bases. The CDR3 is 16 residues long. DNA of the CDR3: TGTGCCAGCAGTTTCCTCGGACTAGCGAACACCGGGGAGCTGTTTTTT. It translates to CASSFLGLANTGELFF.

The chain combines TRBV7-8 with TRBJ1-5, with 10 nucleotides matching TRBD1. CDR3 size: 15 residues. CDR1 is SGHVS and CDR2 is FQNEAQ in the germline V gene. The junction had 7 bases not matched to a gene; V was cut back by 8 bases and J by 3 bases. CDR3 sequence: CASSPDRGNNQPQHF. The CDR3 DNA follows: TGTGCCAGCTCACCGGACAGGGGGAACAATCAGCCCCAGCATTTT.

This sequence joins TRBV29-1 and TRBJ2-2; D unresolved. CDR1 SQVTM and CDR2 ANQGSEA come from the germline V gene. Trimming shortened V by 7 bases and J by 6 bases, and 15 bases separated the two germline ends. This CDR3 has 13 amino acids. CDR3 residues: CSATDRISGELFF. The CDR3 DNA follows: TGCAGCGCCACGGACCGAATCTCCGGGGAGCTGTTTTTT.

The chain has TRBV29-1 and TRBJ1-2; D is ambiguous. The CDR3 contains 11 residues. The germline CDR1 and CDR2 sequences are SQVTM and ANQGSEA. In DNA, the CDR3 is TGCAGTCTTGGATCCTCCTATGGCTACACCTTC. This gives the protein CSLGSSYGYTF.

This chain uses TRBV9 with TRBJ1-3; D gene unclear. The V end lost 0 bases, the J end lost 0 bases, and 7 bases lay between the germline ends. The CDR3 extends over 15 amino acids. Germline values: CDR1 SGDLS, CDR2 YYNGEE. The CDR3 spells CASSVGMFSGNTIYF. The CDR3 DNA reads TGTGCCAGCAGCGTAGGGATGTTCTCTGGAAACACCATATATTTT.

The table lists this clonotype with many counts. The chain couples TRBV19 to TRBJ1-6; 7 bases agree with TRBD1. This CDR3 is built from 15 residues. The germline CDR1 and CDR2 sequences are LNHDA and SQIVND (reference sequence). V dropped 6 bases and J dropped 3; count of bases not matched to a gene: 5. The CDR3 region has the DNA TGTGCCAGTAGCCCCGGGGACAGCTATAATTCACCCCTCCACTTT. Translation: CASSPGDSYNSPLHF.

As concerns this clonotype: One end of the junction does not line up with germline, which may come from a read error. The chain carries TRBV7-2 and TRBJ2-7; possible D gene TRBD2, 5 bases. This CDR3 is 13 amino acids long. Germline-derived CDR1 and CDR2 are SGHTA and FQGNSA. The CDR3 DNA reads as TGCGCCAGCAGCCAAGACGTTGAGGGAATGCAGTACTTC. The encoded protein is CASSQDVEGMQYF.

This clonotype was observed a handful of times. The chain couples TRBV7-2 to TRBJ2-6; D might be TRBD2 (5 bases). This CDR3 comprises 15 residues. CDR1 is SGHTA, CDR2 FQGNSA, per germline. Trimming stripped 4 bases from V and 1 base from J, with 8 bases between. The CDR3 spells CASSSRLSGANVLTF. The CDR3 nucleotides are TGTGCCAGCAGCTCCAGACTATCTGGGGCCAACGTCCTGACTTTC.

This sequence joins TRBV6-1 and TRBJ1-3; 10 positions agree with TRBD1. Looked up from germline, CDR1 is MNHNS and CDR2 is SASEGT. Trimming cost V 6 bases and J 7 bases; bases outside gene matches: 6. This CDR3 spans 14 amino acids. For the CDR3, the DNA is TGTGCCAGCAGCCGGGACAGGGGCTGGAACACCATATATTTT. It specifies CASSRDRGWNTIYF.

With regard to this clonotype: One junction end disagrees with the germline gene, perhaps due to a read error. This chain links TRBV12-3 or TRBV12-4 with TRBJ1-5, with D possibly TRBD1 on 5 matching bases. The CDR3 sequence is 13 residues long. Here the CDR3 DNA reads TGTGCCAGCAGTTGGGGACTCGGTCAGCCCCGGCATTTT. Protein product: CASSWGLGQPRHF.

In its sample, this clonotype was seen many times. The chain links TRBV7-2 to TRBJ2-7; 7 bases map to TRBD2. The CDR3 is made up of 13 amino acids. Trimming took 4 bases from V and 5 from J; bases not matched to a gene: 5. In germline, CDR1 is SGHTA, CDR2 FQGNSA. The CDR3 DNA is TGTGCCAGCAGCTCTTGGGAGGGGAACGAGCAGTACTTC. Its translation is CASSSWEGNEQYF.